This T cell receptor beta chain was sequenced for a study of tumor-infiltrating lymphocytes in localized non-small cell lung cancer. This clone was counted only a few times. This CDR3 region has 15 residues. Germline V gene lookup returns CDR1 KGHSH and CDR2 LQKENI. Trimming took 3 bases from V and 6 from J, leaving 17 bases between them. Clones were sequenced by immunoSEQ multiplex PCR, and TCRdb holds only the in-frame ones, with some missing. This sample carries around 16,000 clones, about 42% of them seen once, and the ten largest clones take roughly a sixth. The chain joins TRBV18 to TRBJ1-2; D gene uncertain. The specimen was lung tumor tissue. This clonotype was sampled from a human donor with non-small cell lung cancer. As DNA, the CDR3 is TGTGCCAGCTCACCGAATGGGCCCCAGATGCATGGCTACACCTTC. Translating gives CASSPNGPQMHGYTF. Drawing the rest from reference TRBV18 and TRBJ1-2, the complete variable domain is NAGVMQNPRHLVRRRGQEARLRCSPMKGHSHVYWYRQLPEEGLKFMVYLQKENIIDESGMPKERFSAEFPKEGPSILRIQQVVRGDSAAYFCASSPNGPQMHGYTFGSGTRLTVV.